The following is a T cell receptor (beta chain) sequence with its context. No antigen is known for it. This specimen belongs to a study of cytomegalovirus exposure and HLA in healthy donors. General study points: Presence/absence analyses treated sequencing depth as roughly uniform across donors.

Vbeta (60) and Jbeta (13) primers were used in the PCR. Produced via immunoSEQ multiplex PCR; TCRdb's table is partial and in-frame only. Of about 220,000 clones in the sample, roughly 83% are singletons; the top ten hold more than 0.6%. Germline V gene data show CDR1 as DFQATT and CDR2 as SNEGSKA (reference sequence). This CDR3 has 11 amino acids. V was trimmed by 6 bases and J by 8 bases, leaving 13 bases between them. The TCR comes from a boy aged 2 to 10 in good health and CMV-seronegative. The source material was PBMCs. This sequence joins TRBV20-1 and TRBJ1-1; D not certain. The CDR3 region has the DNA TGCAGTGCCAGGTTGAATCCCGAAGCTTTCTTT. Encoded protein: CSARLNPEAFF.